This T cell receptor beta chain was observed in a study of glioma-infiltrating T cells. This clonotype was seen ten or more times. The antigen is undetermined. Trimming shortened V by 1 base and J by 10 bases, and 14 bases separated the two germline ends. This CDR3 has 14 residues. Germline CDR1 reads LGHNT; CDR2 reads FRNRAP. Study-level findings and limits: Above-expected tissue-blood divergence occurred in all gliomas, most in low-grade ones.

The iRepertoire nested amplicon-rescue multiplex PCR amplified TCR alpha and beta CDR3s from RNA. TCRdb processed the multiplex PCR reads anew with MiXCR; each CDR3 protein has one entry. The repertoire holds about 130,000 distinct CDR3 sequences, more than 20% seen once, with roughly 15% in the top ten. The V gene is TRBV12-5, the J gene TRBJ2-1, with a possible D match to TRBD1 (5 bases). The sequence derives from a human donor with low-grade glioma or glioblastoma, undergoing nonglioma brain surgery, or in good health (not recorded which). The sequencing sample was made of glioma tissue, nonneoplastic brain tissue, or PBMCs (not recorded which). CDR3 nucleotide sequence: TGTGCTAGTGGTTTGGACCAGACAGCCCGGGAGCAGTTCTTC. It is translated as CASGLDQTAREQFF.